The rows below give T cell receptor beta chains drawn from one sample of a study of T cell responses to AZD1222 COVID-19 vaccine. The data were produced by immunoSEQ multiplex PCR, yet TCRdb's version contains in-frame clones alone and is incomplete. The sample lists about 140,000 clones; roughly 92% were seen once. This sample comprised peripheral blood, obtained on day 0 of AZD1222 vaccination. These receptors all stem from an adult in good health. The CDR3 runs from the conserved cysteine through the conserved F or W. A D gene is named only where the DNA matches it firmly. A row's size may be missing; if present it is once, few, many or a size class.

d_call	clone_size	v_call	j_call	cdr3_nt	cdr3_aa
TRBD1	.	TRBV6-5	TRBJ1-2	TGTGCCAGCAGTTGGGACAGAAACTATGGCTACACCTTC	CASSWDRNYGYTF
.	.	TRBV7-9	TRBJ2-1	TGTGCCAGCGCAGGGAGCTCCTACAATGAGCAGTTCTTC	CASAGSSYNEQFF
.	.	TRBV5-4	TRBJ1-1	TGTGCCAGCAGCCCCGGTGGGAGTGAAGCTTTCTTT	CASSPGGSEAFF
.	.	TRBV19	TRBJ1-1	TGTGCCAGTAGTATGATCAGAGTAAACACTGAAGCTTTCTTT	CASSMIRVNTEAFF
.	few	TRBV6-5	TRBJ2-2	TGTGCCAGCAGTCTAGGAAACACCGGGGAGCTGTTTTTT	CASSLGNTGELFF
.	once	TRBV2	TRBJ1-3	TGTGCCAGCAGTGAAGCAGGGGGGTCCCGTAGCTCTGGAAACACCATATATTTT	CASSEAGGSRSSGNTIYF
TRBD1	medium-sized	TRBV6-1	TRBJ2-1	TGTGCCAGCAGTGATTTGGCCTTCCGGGACAGGGGATTTTACAATGAGCAGTTCTTC	CASSDLAFRDRGFYNEQFF
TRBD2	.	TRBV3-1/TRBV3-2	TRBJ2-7	TGTGCCAGCTCGCGGCGGGAGGGTTACGAGCAGTACTTC	CASSRREGYEQYF
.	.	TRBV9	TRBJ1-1	TGTGCCAGCAGCGTGAACGGGCAGAACACTGAAGCTTTCTTT	CASSVNGQNTEAFF
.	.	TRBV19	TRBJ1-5	TGTGCCAGTAGTATAGCGGCCCAGCCCCAGCATTTT	CASSIAAQPQHF
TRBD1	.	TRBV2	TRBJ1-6	TGTGCCAGCAGTGAAAAGGGGGATCAGGGGGCGCTGAATTCACCCCTCCACTTT	CASSEKGDQGALNSPLHF
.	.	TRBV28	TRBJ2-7	TGTGCCAGCAGCTCAAACTACGAGCAGTACTTC	CASSSNYEQYF
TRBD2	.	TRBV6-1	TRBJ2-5	TGTGCCAGCAGTGAGCTAGCGGGAGTATCCGAGACCCAGTACTTC	CASSELAGVSETQYF
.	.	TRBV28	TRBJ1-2	TGTGCCAGCAGTGAAATTGGGACTTACTATGGCTACACCTTC	CASSEIGTYYGYTF
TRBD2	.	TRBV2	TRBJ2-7	TGTGCCAGCAGTGGAAGGCTAGCGGGAGTCGAGCAGTACTTC	CASSGRLAGVEQYF
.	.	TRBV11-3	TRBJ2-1	TGTGCCAGCAGCTTACAGGGCGGTGAGCAGTTCTTC	CASSLQGGEQFF
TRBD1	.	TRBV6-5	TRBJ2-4	TGTGCCAGCAGCCCATCACAGGGGGCAAACATTCAGTACTTC	CASSPSQGANIQYF
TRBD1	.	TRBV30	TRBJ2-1	TGTGCCTGGGGAGCCAGGAAGGGACAGGGAACTAATGAGCAGTTCTTC	CAWGARKGQGTNEQFF
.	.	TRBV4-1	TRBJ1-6	TGCGCCAGCAGCTCCGGGATAGGTAGCTCCTATAATTCACCCCTCCACTTT	CASSSGIGSSYNSPLHF
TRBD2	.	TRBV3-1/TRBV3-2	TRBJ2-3	TGTGCCAGCAGCCAAGGACTAGCGGGCTCGACTAGTACAGATACGCAGTATTTT	CASSQGLAGSTSTDTQYF
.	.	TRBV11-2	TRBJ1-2	TGTGCCAGCAGCTTAGAGCGGCAGAGCTATGGCTACACCTTC	CASSLERQSYGYTF
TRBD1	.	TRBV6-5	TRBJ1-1	TGTGCCAGTCCGACAGGGGGCACTGAAGCTTTCTTT	CASPTGGTEAFF
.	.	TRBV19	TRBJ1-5	TGTGCCAGTAGTATAGTATCCGGCCCGAGAGGCAATCAGCCCCAGCATTTT	CASSIVSGPRGNQPQHF
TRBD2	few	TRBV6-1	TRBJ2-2	TGTGCCAGCAGTGGACTAGCGGGAGATGGGACCGGGGAGCTGTTTTTT	CASSGLAGDGTGELFF
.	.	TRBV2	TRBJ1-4	TGTGCCAGCAGGGGAGGGTCTGAAAAACTGTTTTTT	CASRGGSEKLFF
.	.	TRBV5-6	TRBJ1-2	TGTGCCAGCAGCTTTGACAGAGGTGATGGCTACACCTTC	CASSFDRGDGYTF
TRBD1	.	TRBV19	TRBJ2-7	TGTGCCAGTAGGGGACAGGAATCCTCCTACGAGCAGTACTTC	CASRGQESSYEQYF
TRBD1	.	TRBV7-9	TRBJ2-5	TGTGCCAGCAGCTTACTGGACAGGGTTAAAGAGACCCAGTACTTC	CASSLLDRVKETQYF
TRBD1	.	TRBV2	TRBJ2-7	TGTGCCAGCCGGACGACAGGGGACTACGAGCAGTACTTC	CASRTTGDYEQYF
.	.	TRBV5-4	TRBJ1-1	TGTGCCAGCAGCTTGGACGGACATGGGAACACTGAAGCTTTCTTT	CASSLDGHGNTEAFF
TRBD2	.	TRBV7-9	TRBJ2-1	TGTGCCAGCAGCCGAAGACTAGCGGTAAACAATGAGCAGTTCTTC	CASSRRLAVNNEQFF
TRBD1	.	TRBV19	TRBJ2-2	TGTGCCAGTAGGGCGGGACAGGGGTTTACCGGGGAGCTGTTTTTT	CASRAGQGFTGELFF
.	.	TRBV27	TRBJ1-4	TGTGCCAGCAGTTCCATCCACAACCCTAATGAAAAACTGTTTTTT	CASSSIHNPNEKLFF
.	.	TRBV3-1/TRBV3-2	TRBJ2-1	TGTGCCAGCAGCCAAGACAGGAGACTGACCTACAATGAGCAGTTCTTC	CASSQDRRLTYNEQFF
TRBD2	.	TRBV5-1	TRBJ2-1	TGCGCCAGCAGTGGCGGGGGGGATGAGCAGTTCTTC	CASSGGGDEQFF
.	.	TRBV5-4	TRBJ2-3	TGTGCCAGCAGCTCCACAGATACGCAGTATTTT	CASSSTDTQYF
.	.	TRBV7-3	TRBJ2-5	TGTGCCAGCAGCCTCGGGTGGGACCAGACCCAGTACTTC	CASSLGWDQTQYF
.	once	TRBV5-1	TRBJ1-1	TGCGCCAGCAGCTCGGGGGCCGGGACGCGTGAAGCTTTCTTT	CASSSGAGTREAFF
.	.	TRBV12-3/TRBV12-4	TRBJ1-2	TGTGCCAGCAGTTTTATCGGAGGCTACACCTTC	CASSFIGGYTF
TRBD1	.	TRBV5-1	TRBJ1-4	TGCGCCAGCAGAACAGGGGCAACTAATGAAAAACTGTTTTTT	CASRTGATNEKLFF
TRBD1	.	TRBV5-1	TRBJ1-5	TGCGCCAGCAGCCAGACAGGGGTTAGCAATCAGCCCCAGCATTTT	CASSQTGVSNQPQHF
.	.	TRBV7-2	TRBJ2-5	TGTGCCAGCAGCCCACTGCGGGGAGAGACCCAGTACTTC	CASSPLRGETQYF
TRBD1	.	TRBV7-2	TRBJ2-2	TGTGCCAGCAGCTTAGAAGTTGCCAGGGGGCCGCTGTTTTTT	CASSLEVARGPLFF
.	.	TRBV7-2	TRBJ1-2	TGTGCCAGCAGCCCGGGACAAGCCAACTATGGCTACACCTTC	CASSPGQANYGYTF
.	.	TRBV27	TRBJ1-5	TGTGCCAGCCGGACTGGGGACGGGCAGCCCCAGCATTTT	CASRTGDGQPQHF
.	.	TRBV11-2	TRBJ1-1	TGTGCCAGCAGCTCCGTGCAACAGGGTCTTGCTTTCTTT	CASSSVQQGLAFF
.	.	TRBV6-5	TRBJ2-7	TGTGCCAGCCGGTTCCAAAAAGCGAGCTCCTACGAGCAGTACTTC	CASRFQKASSYEQYF
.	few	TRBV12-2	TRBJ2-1	TGTGCAAGTCGCTTACCCGGACGGGCACGCTACAATGAGCAGTTCTTC	CASRLPGRARYNEQFF
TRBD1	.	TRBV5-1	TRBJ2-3	TGCGCCAGCAGCTTGGTACCCGGGGCAGGGGGCATGGATACGCAGTATTTT	CASSLVPGAGGMDTQYF
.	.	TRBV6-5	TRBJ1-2	TGTGCCAGCAGCCTCAGGGGAGATGGCTACACCTTC	CASSLRGDGYTF
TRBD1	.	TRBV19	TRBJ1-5	TGTGCCAGTAGTATGGGGGACAGGGGCAATCAGCCCCAGCATTTT	CASSMGDRGNQPQHF